The 2 T cell receptor beta chains below all came from one sample that was sequenced in a study of blood T cells in healthy people across ages. Sample-barcoded 5' priming and a J-beta primer mix drove a second PCR of roughly 6 to 12 cycles. TCRdb reprocessed the 5' RACE reads with MiXCR, giving one entry per CDR3 protein. Of 650,000 to 800,000 distinct CDR3 sequences in the sample, more than 40% were seen once. Material for sequencing was blood. Source of these receptors: a man between 60 and 70 years old in good health.

This clonotype was observed once. This chain connects TRBV7-9 to TRBJ2-5, with 8 bases matching TRBD1. V lost 5 bases to trimming and J lost 4 bases; unmatched junction nucleotides: 12. Germline lookup yields CDR1 SEHNR and CDR2 FQNEAQ (reference sequence). There are 16 residues in the CDR3. Here the CDR3 reads CASSPKGQVRGETQYF. In DNA form, the CDR3 reads TGTGCCAGCAGCCCGAAGGGACAGGTGCGGGGAGAGACCCAGTACTTC.

This clonotype has more than one count but fewer than ten. The chain combines TRBV20-1 with TRBJ2-3, with D unresolved. The ends were cut back, 1 base at V and 1 base at J, with 12 bases in the middle. CDR1 is DFQATT, CDR2 SNEGSKA, per germline (reference sequence). The CDR3 length is 15 residues. CDR3 loop: CSARVASKGTDTQYF. The CDR3 DNA reads TGCAGTGCTAGAGTGGCGAGCAAGGGCACAGATACGCAGTATTTT.